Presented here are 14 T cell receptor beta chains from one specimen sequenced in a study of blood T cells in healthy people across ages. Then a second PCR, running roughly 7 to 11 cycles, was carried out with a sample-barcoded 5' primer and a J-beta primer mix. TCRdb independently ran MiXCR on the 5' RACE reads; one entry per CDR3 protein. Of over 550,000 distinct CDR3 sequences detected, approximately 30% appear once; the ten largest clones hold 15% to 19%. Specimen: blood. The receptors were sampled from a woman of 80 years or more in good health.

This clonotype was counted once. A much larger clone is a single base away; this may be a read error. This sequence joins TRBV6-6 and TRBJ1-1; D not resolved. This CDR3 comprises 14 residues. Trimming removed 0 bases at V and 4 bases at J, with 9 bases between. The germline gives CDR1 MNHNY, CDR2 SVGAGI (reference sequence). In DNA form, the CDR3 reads TGTGCCAGCAGTTACTCGCTAGGGATCACTGAAGCTTTCTTT. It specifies CASSYSLGITEAFF.

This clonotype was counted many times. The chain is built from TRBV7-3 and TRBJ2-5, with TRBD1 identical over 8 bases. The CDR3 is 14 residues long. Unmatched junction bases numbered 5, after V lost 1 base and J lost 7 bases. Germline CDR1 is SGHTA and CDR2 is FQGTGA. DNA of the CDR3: TGTGCCAGCAGCTTAAGTTTTGGACAGGGGACCCAGTACTTC. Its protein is CASSLSFGQGTQYF.

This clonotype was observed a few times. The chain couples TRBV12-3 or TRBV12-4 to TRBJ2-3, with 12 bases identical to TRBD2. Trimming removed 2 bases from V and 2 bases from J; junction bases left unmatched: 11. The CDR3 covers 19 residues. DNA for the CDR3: TGTGCCAGCAGTTTATGGGCTAGCGGGGGGGCCGGGATCACAGATACGCAGTATTTT. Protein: CASSLWASGGAGITDTQYF.

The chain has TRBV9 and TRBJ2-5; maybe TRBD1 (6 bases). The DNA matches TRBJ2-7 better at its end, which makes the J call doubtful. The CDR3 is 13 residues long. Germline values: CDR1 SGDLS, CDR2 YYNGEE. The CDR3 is CASSVASGAEQYF. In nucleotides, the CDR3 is TGTGCCAGCAGCGTAGCTTCAGGGGCCGAGCAGTACTTC.

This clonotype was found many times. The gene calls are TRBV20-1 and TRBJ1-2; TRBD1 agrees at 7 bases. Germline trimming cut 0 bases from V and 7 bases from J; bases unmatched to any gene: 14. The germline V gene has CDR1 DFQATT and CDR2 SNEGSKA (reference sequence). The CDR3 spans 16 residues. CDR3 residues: CSARDLMGGTVAGYTF. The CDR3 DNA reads TGCAGTGCTAGAGATCTTATGGGGGGGACAGTTGCTGGCTACACCTTC.

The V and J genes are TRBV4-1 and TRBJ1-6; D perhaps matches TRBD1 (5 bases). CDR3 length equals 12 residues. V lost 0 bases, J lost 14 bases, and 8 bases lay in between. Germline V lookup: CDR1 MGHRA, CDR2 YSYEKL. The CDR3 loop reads CASSQDGGTLHF. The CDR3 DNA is TGCGCCAGCAGCCAAGATGGGGGGACCCTCCACTTT.

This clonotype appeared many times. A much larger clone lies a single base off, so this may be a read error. The CDR3 coding sequence is TGCGCCAGCAGCTGGGAGGGGTTAGGAGAGACCCAGTACTTC. Its translation: CASSWEGLGETQYF. The chain carries TRBV5-1 and TRBJ2-5, with 7 positions matching TRBD2. CDR3 length: 14 amino acids. J gave up 4 bases and V 3 bases, and 6 bases lay outside the gene matches. Germline V gives CDR1 SGHRS, CDR2 YFSETQ.

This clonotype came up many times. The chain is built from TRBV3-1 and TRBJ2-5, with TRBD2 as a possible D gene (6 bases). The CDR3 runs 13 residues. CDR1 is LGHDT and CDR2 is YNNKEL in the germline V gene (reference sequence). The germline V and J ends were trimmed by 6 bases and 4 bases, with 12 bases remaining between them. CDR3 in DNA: TGTGCCAGCAGGCTCGGGGGTTCAGAGACCCAGTACTTC. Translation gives CASRLGGSETQYF.

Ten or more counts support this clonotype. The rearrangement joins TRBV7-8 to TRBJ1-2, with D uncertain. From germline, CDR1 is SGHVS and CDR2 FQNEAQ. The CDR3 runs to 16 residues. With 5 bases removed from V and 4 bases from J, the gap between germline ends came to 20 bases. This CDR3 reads CASSPVWFSLLYGYTF. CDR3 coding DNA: TGTGCCAGCAGCCCTGTTTGGTTTAGCCTACTCTATGGCTACACCTTC.

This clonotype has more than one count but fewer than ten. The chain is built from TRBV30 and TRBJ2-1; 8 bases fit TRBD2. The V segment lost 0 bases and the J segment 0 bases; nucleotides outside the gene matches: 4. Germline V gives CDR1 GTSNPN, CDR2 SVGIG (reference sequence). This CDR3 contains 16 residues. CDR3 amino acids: CAWSVRGGVSYNEQFF. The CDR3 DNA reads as TGTGCCTGGAGTGTACGGGGGGGCGTCTCCTACAATGAGCAGTTCTTC.

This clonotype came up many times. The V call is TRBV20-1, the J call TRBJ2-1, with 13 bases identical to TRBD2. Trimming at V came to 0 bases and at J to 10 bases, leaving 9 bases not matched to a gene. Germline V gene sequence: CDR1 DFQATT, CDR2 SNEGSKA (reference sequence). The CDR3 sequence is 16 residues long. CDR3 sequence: CSAREGGLAGVGEQFF. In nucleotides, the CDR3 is TGCAGTGCTAGAGAAGGTGGACTAGCGGGGGTCGGGGAGCAGTTCTTC.

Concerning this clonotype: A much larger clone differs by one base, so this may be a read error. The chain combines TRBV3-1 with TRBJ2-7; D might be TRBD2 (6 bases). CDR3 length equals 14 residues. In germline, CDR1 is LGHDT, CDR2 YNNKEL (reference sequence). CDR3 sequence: CTSSQDGGVYEQYF. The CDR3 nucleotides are TGTACCAGCAGCCAAGACGGGGGAGTATACGAGCAGTACTTC.

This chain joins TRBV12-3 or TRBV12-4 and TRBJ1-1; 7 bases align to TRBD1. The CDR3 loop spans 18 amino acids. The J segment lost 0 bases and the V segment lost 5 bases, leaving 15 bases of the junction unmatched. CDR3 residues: CASSPRGGAGGVNTEAFF. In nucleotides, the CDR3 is TGTGCCAGCAGTCCCCGGGGTGGTGCAGGGGGGGTGAACACTGAAGCTTTCTTT.

The CDR3 sequence is CASSAGWGGNTEAFF. The CDR3 DNA reads TGTGCCAGCAGCGCTGGATGGGGAGGGAACACTGAAGCTTTCTTT. The rearrangement links TRBV3-1 to TRBJ1-1; D is unclear. Deletions cut 5 bases from V and 1 base from J, with 14 bases between. Germline V lookup: CDR1 LGHDT, CDR2 YNNKEL (reference sequence). The CDR3 contains 15 residues. The complete variable domain, with remaining parts taken from reference TRBV3-1 and TRBJ1-1, reads DTAVSQTPKYLVTQMGNDKSIKCEQNLGHDTMYWYKQDSKKFLKIMFSYNNKELIINETVPNRFSPKSPDKAHLNLHINSLELGDSAVYFCASSAGWGGNTEAFFGQGTRLTVV.